Listed here are 13 T cell receptor beta chains from one sample, sequenced in a study of Ad26.COV2.S vaccination and SARS-CoV-2 variants. This table comes from immunoSEQ multiplex PCR, and its TCRdb copy is limited to in-frame clones, with some not included. The sample contains about 400,000 clones, approximately 86% of which appear only once. Specified treatment: some 20 received Ad26.COV2.S at low or high dose, single or two shots; 5 received placebo; per-sample allocation not given. Vaccine and placebo recipients were sampled on day 63 after the first injection. The specimen was peripheral blood, collected in a trial of Ad26.COV2.S vaccine versus placebo. The receptors here all came from a person aged 18-65 years who received the Ad26.COV2.S COVID-19 vaccine or a placebo.

The gene calls are TRBV3-1 (or the pseudogene TRBV3-2) and TRBJ1-2, with D possibly matching TRBD1 (5 bases). Germline V gene sequence: CDR1 LGHDT, CDR2 YNNKEL (reference sequence). CDR3 size: 14 residues. The germline V and J ends were trimmed by 4 bases and 7 bases, with 16 bases remaining between them. The CDR3 reads CASSLGEGLSGYTF. For the CDR3, the DNA is TGTGCCAGCAGCCTGGGCGAGGGGTTGAGTGGCTACACCTTC.

The chain joins TRBV6-5 to TRBJ2-7; D is unclear. The V gene's germline CDR1 is MNHEY and CDR2 SVGAGI. This CDR3 has 13 residues. Deletions cut 5 bases from V and 5 bases from J, with 13 bases between. The CDR3 is CASSTSGYDEQYF. The CDR3 DNA follows: TGTGCCAGCAGTACCTCAGGATACGACGAGCAGTACTTC.

V usage is TRBV7-9 and J usage is TRBJ1-2; unclear D gene. The ends were cut back, 3 bases at V and 5 bases at J, with 7 bases in the middle. There are 12 residues in the CDR3. Germline V gene data show CDR1 as SEHNR and CDR2 as FQNEAQ (reference sequence). CDR3 sequence: CASSLRLYGYTF. The DNA for the CDR3 is TGTGCCAGCAGCTTGCGGTTGTATGGCTACACCTTC.

This clone appeared a few times. The chain has TRBV7-2 and TRBJ2-5; D is unresolved. This CDR3 spans 14 amino acids. Germline V gene data show CDR1 as SGHTA and CDR2 as FQGNSA. The V and J ends lost 1 base and 5 bases respectively, with 11 bases between them. The CDR3 DNA is TGTGCCAGCAGCTTAGATCCCTCGATGGAGACCCAGTACTTC. Its protein is CASSLDPSMETQYF.

This clone was seen once. The chain uses TRBV7-6 and TRBJ1-2; TRBD1 might be the D (6 bases). The CDR3 is made up of 15 amino acids. The V end was cut by 4 bases, the J end by 3 bases, with 15 bases between. Germline CDR1 reads SGHVS; CDR2 reads FNYEAQ. The CDR3 DNA sequence: TGTGCCAGCAGCTCGGAACTGGACAGACACTATGGCTACACCTTC. Translating it yields CASSSELDRHYGYTF. Full variable domain (rest looked up from reference TRBV7-6 and TRBJ1-2): GAGVSQSPRYKVTKRGQDVALRCDPISGHVSLYWYRQALGQGPEFLTYFNYEAQQDKSGLPNDRFSAERPEGSISTLTIQRTEQRDSAMYRCASSSELDRHYGYTFGSGTRLTVV.

The rearrangement joins TRBV12-3 or TRBV12-4 to TRBJ1-2, with TRBD1 identical over 8 bases. There are 13 residues in the CDR3. The V and J ends lost 6 bases and 5 bases, in that order; junction bases with no gene match: 5. The CDR3 nucleotides are TGTGCCAGCAGCAAAAGGACAGGGTATGGCTACACCTTC. It yields the protein CASSKRTGYGYTF.

Only one count was recorded for this clone. The J gene is TRBJ1-5, the V gene TRBV20-1; D is uncertain. Germline CDR1 reads DFQATT; CDR2 reads SNEGSKA (reference sequence). CDR3 length: 9 amino acids. CDR3 region: CRGNQPQHF. CDR3 bases: TGCAGGGGAAATCAGCCCCAGCATTTT.

This sequence joins TRBV6-5 and TRBJ1-4; no definite D call. This CDR3 spans 13 amino acids. Trimming cost V 6 bases and J 4 bases, with 9 bases left between them. Germline V CDR1 and CDR2: MNHEY, SVGAGI. The CDR3 loop is CASRNPSNEKLFF. CDR3 bases: TGTGCCAGCAGAAACCCTAGTAATGAAAAACTGTTTTTT.

The CDR3 reads CASSTQQGTEGNEKLFF. DNA of the CDR3: TGCGCCAGCAGCACCCAACAGGGGACTGAGGGAAATGAAAAACTGTTTTTT. The V and J genes are TRBV5-1 and TRBJ1-4, with 7 bases aligning to TRBD1. CDR3 size: 17 residues. The junction had 14 bases not matched to a gene; V was cut back by 4 bases and J by 5 bases. In germline, CDR1 is SGHRS, CDR2 YFSETQ.

This sequence joins TRBV7-9 and TRBJ2-7; D is tentatively TRBD1 or TRBD2 (5 bases each). CDR1 SEHNR and CDR2 FQNEAQ come from the germline V gene (reference sequence). The CDR3 length is 16 residues. Deletions cut 4 bases from V and 2 bases from J, with 18 bases between. CDR3 in DNA: TGTGCCAGCAGCTCCCTCGGGGCAGGGCTCACCTACGAGCAGTACTTC. Translating gives CASSSLGAGLTYEQYF. Full variable domain (remainder filled in from reference TRBV7-9 and TRBJ2-7): DTGVSQNPRHKITKRGQNVTFRCDPISEHNRLYWYRQTLGQGPEFLTYFQNEAQLEKSRLLSDRFSAERPKGSFSTLEIQRTEQGDSAMYLCASSSLGAGLTYEQYFGPGTRLTVT.

The chain recombines TRBV15 with TRBJ1-2, with no clear D. Germline CDR1 and CDR2: LNHNV and YYDKDF (reference sequence). The CDR3 sequence is 13 residues long. V was clipped by 5 bases and J by 4 bases, with 11 bases between them. The CDR3 sequence is CATSPREVYGYTF. CDR3 sequence (DNA): TGTGCCACCAGCCCGCGGGAGGTCTATGGCTACACCTTC.

The chain employs TRBV19 and TRBJ1-2; 7 positions agree with TRBD1. Germline V gives CDR1 LNHDA, CDR2 SQIVND (reference sequence). This CDR3 comprises 18 residues. V gave up 3 bases and J gave up 4 bases; unmatched junction bases: 17. CDR3 nucleotides: TGTGCCAGTAGTATTGGTGGCGGGACAGCAAATATTTTCTATGGCTACACCTTC. Its protein product is CASSIGGGTANIFYGYTF.

This clone has only one observation. CDR3 nucleotides: TGTGCCAGTAGTCCGACACTCCGACAGGGGAAGACTGAAGCTTTCTTT. Translating it yields CASSPTLRQGKTEAFF. The chain joins TRBV19 to TRBJ1-1, with 8 bases matching TRBD1. Losses at the gene ends were 5 bases for V and 5 bases for J; bases not matched to a gene: 13. The CDR3 consists of 16 residues. Germline CDR1 is LNHDA and CDR2 is SQIVND (reference sequence).